A selection of T cell receptor beta chains follows, all from one sample in a study of CD8 T cells in ankylosing spondylitis. TCRdb ran MiXCR on the 5' RACE reads and lists one entry per CDR3 protein. The top ten clones hold 5% to 8% of a sample with about 200,000 distinct CDR3 sequences, around 24% of them seen once. Sequenced input: blood, either unsorted or a sorted T cell fraction (not recorded which). The origin of the receptors is a male donor with ankylosing spondylitis or in good health (not recorded which). Each CDR3 is given with its conserved first and last residue. Each record gives: CDR3 protein, CDR3 DNA, clone size, D gene, J gene, V gene. D genes are given only for firm matches. Clone size is given for some rows only: seen once, a few or many times, or a class if the clone is expanded.

CDR3 protein: CASREAGQSNQPQHF
CDR3 DNA: TGTGCCAGCAGGGAGGCGGGACAGAGCAATCAGCCCCAGCATTTT
clone size: many
D gene: TRBD1
J gene: TRBJ1-5
V gene: TRBV12-3/TRBV12-4

CDR3 protein: CSAYTSQGLNTEAFF
CDR3 DNA: TGCAGTGCTTACACCTCACAGGGTCTGAACACTGAAGCTTTCTTT
clone size: many
D gene: .
J gene: TRBJ1-1
V gene: TRBV20-1

CDR3 protein: CASSQLAGTTGELFF
CDR3 DNA: TGTGCCAGCAGCCAGCTAGCGGGTACTACCGGGGAGCTGTTTTTT
clone size: .
D gene: TRBD2
J gene: TRBJ2-2
V gene: TRBV4-2

CDR3 protein: CASSLGLAEANEQFF
CDR3 DNA: TGTGCCAGCAGCTTAGGACTAGCGGAGGCAAATGAGCAGTTCTTC
clone size: many
D gene: TRBD2
J gene: TRBJ2-1
V gene: TRBV7-3

CDR3 protein: CASTGTARGGGELFF
CDR3 DNA: TGTGCCAGCACCGGGACAGCCCGCGGGGGCGGGGAGCTGTTTTTT
clone size: .
D gene: .
J gene: TRBJ2-2
V gene: TRBV6-1

CDR3 protein: CSARDKSGTISYNEQFF
CDR3 DNA: TGCAGTGCTAGAGATAAAAGCGGCACTATTTCCTACAATGAGCAGTTCTTC
clone size: .
D gene: .
J gene: TRBJ2-1
V gene: TRBV20-1

CDR3 protein: CSAPRGRSGGEAFF
CDR3 DNA: TGCAGTGCCCCAAGGGGACGCAGCGGGGGTGAAGCTTTCTTT
clone size: .
D gene: .
J gene: TRBJ1-1
V gene: TRBV20-1

CDR3 protein: CASSQTLGSYNEQFF
CDR3 DNA: TGTGCCAGCAGCCAAACACTAGGCTCCTACAATGAGCAGTTCTTC
clone size: few
D gene: .
J gene: TRBJ2-1
V gene: TRBV9

CDR3 protein: CASSYRVSTDTQYF
CDR3 DNA: TGTGCCAGCAGCTACAGGGTTAGCACAGATACGCAGTATTTT
clone size: many
D gene: .
J gene: TRBJ2-3
V gene: TRBV12-3/TRBV12-4

CDR3 protein: CASSAYSSKTQYF
CDR3 DNA: TGTGCCAGCAGTGCGTACAGTAGCAAGACCCAGTACTTC
clone size: few
D gene: .
J gene: TRBJ2-5
V gene: TRBV6-2/TRBV6-3

CDR3 protein: CASSQEPGYSNQPQHF
CDR3 DNA: TGTGCCAGCAGCCAAGAACCAGGGTATAGCAATCAGCCCCAGCATTTT
clone size: few
D gene: .
J gene: TRBJ1-5
V gene: TRBV3-1

CDR3 protein: CASSSGTSRFEQFF
CDR3 DNA: TGCGCCAGCAGCTCCGGGACTAGTCGTTTTGAGCAGTTCTTC
clone size: many
D gene: TRBD2
J gene: TRBJ2-1
V gene: TRBV5-1

CDR3 protein: CASSLAGSRDTQYF
CDR3 DNA: TGCGCCAGCAGCTTGGCCGGGAGTAGAGATACGCAGTATTTT
clone size: .
D gene: .
J gene: TRBJ2-3
V gene: TRBV5-1

CDR3 protein: CAISESPSGSMYNEQFF
CDR3 DNA: TGTGCCATCAGTGAGTCGCCTAGCGGGAGTATGTACAATGAGCAGTTCTTC
clone size: .
D gene: TRBD2
J gene: TRBJ2-1
V gene: TRBV10-3

CDR3 protein: CSVRATYNSPLHF
CDR3 DNA: TGCAGCGTTCGGGCCACTTATAATTCACCCCTCCACTTT
clone size: .
D gene: .
J gene: TRBJ1-6
V gene: TRBV29-1

CDR3 protein: CSVFQAGANVLTF
CDR3 DNA: TGCAGCGTTTTTCAGGCCGGGGCCAACGTCCTGACTTTC
clone size: .
D gene: .
J gene: TRBJ2-6
V gene: TRBV29-1

CDR3 protein: CASRSSANYGYTF
CDR3 DNA: TGTGCCAGCAGATCCAGCGCTAACTATGGCTACACCTTC
clone size: many
D gene: .
J gene: TRBJ1-2
V gene: TRBV6-2/TRBV6-3

CDR3 protein: CASRGGAPGPREQYF
CDR3 DNA: TGTGCCAGCAGGGGGGGGGCCCCCGGACCTCGCGAGCAGTACTTC
clone size: .
D gene: .
J gene: TRBJ2-7
V gene: TRBV7-2

CDR3 protein: CASSRGGGGYNEQFF
CDR3 DNA: TGTGCCAGCAGTCGGGGAGGAGGTGGTTACAATGAGCAGTTCTTC
clone size: .
D gene: .
J gene: TRBJ2-1
V gene: TRBV12-3/TRBV12-4

CDR3 protein: CASSLDRGYGYTF
CDR3 DNA: TGTGCCAGCAGTTTGGACAGGGGATACGGCTACACCTTC
clone size: many
D gene: TRBD1
J gene: TRBJ1-2
V gene: TRBV27

CDR3 protein: CASRPRTGENEQFF
CDR3 DNA: TGTGCCAGCAGGCCGAGGACAGGGGAGAATGAGCAGTTCTTC
clone size: .
D gene: TRBD1
J gene: TRBJ2-1
V gene: TRBV27

CDR3 protein: CASSVRGNQPQHF
CDR3 DNA: TGTGCCAGCAGTGTGCGGGGTAATCAGCCCCAGCATTTT
clone size: .
D gene: .
J gene: TRBJ1-5
V gene: TRBV6-1

CDR3 protein: CSASRTGDNEQFF
CDR3 DNA: TGCAGTGCTTCTCGGACAGGGGACAATGAGCAGTTCTTC
clone size: few
D gene: TRBD1
J gene: TRBJ2-1
V gene: TRBV20-1

CDR3 protein: CASSYGTGSTDTQYF
CDR3 DNA: TGTGCCAGCAGTTACGGGACAGGGAGCACAGATACGCAGTATTTT
clone size: .
D gene: TRBD1
J gene: TRBJ2-3
V gene: TRBV6-5

CDR3 protein: CASSYRGGNTEAFF
CDR3 DNA: TGTGCCAGCAGTTACAGGGGTGGGAACACTGAAGCTTTCTTT
clone size: many
D gene: .
J gene: TRBJ1-1
V gene: TRBV6-5

CDR3 protein: CSATQTNSAKTQETQYF
CDR3 DNA: TGCAGTGCTACTCAGACGAATAGCGCGAAGACTCAAGAGACCCAGTACTTC
clone size: few
D gene: .
J gene: TRBJ2-5
V gene: TRBV20-1

CDR3 protein: CASSLLLAPLTGQCTDTQYF
CDR3 DNA: TGTGCCAGCAGTCTCCTATTGGCCCCTCTCACGGGACAGTGCACAGATACGCAGTATTTT
clone size: many
D gene: TRBD1
J gene: TRBJ2-3
V gene: TRBV28

CDR3 protein: CASSQDRGGFQPQHF
CDR3 DNA: TGCGCCAGCAGCCAAGATCGGGGAGGTTTCCAGCCCCAGCATTTT
clone size: many
D gene: .
J gene: TRBJ1-5
V gene: TRBV4-3

CDR3 protein: CASRPGPANEQFF
CDR3 DNA: TGTGCCAGCAGACCGGGACCGGCCAATGAGCAGTTCTTC
clone size: many
D gene: .
J gene: TRBJ2-1
V gene: TRBV12-3/TRBV12-4

CDR3 protein: CSARDRVYEQYF
CDR3 DNA: TGCAGTGCTAGAGACAGGGTCTACGAGCAGTACTTC
clone size: few
D gene: .
J gene: TRBJ2-7
V gene: TRBV20-1

CDR3 protein: CSAPGTGKNNEQFF
CDR3 DNA: TGCAGTGCTCCCGGGACAGGGAAGAACAATGAGCAGTTCTTC
clone size: .
D gene: TRBD1
J gene: TRBJ2-1
V gene: TRBV20-1

CDR3 protein: CSARDSSGSTDTQYF
CDR3 DNA: TGCAGTGCTAGAGACTCGAGCGGGAGCACAGATACGCAGTATTTT
clone size: .
D gene: .
J gene: TRBJ2-3
V gene: TRBV20-1

CDR3 protein: CASSESAGAFF
CDR3 DNA: TGTGCCAGCAGCGAGAGTGCAGGGGCCTTCTTT
clone size: many
D gene: .
J gene: TRBJ1-1
V gene: TRBV12-3/TRBV12-4

CDR3 protein: CSASSWLEGYTF
CDR3 DNA: TGCAGTGCTAGTTCTTGGTTAGAGGGCTACACCTTC
clone size: many
D gene: .
J gene: TRBJ1-2
V gene: TRBV20-1

CDR3 protein: CAISESTAVLHEQYF
CDR3 DNA: TGTGCCATCAGTGAGTCGACGGCTGTCCTCCACGAGCAGTACTTC
clone size: .
D gene: .
J gene: TRBJ2-7
V gene: TRBV10-3

CDR3 protein: CSASRGGNEQFF
CDR3 DNA: TGCAGTGCTAGTCGGGGAGGCAATGAGCAGTTCTTC
clone size: many
D gene: .
J gene: TRBJ2-1
V gene: TRBV20-1

CDR3 protein: CASRGGNTEAFF
CDR3 DNA: TGTGCCAGCCGGGGGGGGAACACTGAAGCTTTCTTT
clone size: many
D gene: .
J gene: TRBJ1-1
V gene: TRBV6-1

CDR3 protein: CASSLVGGSLSGANVLTF
CDR3 DNA: TGTGCCAGCAGCTTGGTTGGAGGGTCCCTCTCTGGGGCCAACGTCCTGACTTTC
clone size: .
D gene: .
J gene: TRBJ2-6
V gene: TRBV5-5

CDR3 protein: CSAISGGRYEQYF
CDR3 DNA: TGCAGTGCCATTAGCGGGGGTCGCTACGAGCAGTACTTC
clone size: .
D gene: TRBD2
J gene: TRBJ2-7
V gene: TRBV20-1

CDR3 protein: CAISDRVYTQYF
CDR3 DNA: TGTGCCATCAGTGACAGGGTATATACGCAGTATTTT
clone size: many
D gene: .
J gene: TRBJ2-3
V gene: TRBV10-3

CDR3 protein: CASSFQTRSVTGELFF
CDR3 DNA: TGTGCCAGCTCATTTCAGACCCGATCAGTCACCGGGGAGCTGTTTTTT
clone size: many
D gene: .
J gene: TRBJ2-2
V gene: TRBV18

CDR3 protein: CSASGTYEQYF
CDR3 DNA: TGCAGTGCTAGCGGGACGTACGAGCAGTACTTC
clone size: many
D gene: .
J gene: TRBJ2-7
V gene: TRBV20-1

CDR3 protein: CASSLVQGDTEAFF
CDR3 DNA: TGCGCCAGCAGCTTGGTGCAGGGTGACACTGAAGCTTTCTTT
clone size: .
D gene: .
J gene: TRBJ1-1
V gene: TRBV5-1

CDR3 protein: CASSVAGQLYNEQFF
CDR3 DNA: TGTGCCAGCAGCGTAGCGGGACAACTATACAATGAGCAGTTCTTC
clone size: many
D gene: .
J gene: TRBJ2-1
V gene: TRBV9

CDR3 protein: CASSKRDRGNTGELFF
CDR3 DNA: TGTGCCAGCAGCAAAAGGGACAGGGGAAACACCGGGGAGCTGTTTTTT
clone size: .
D gene: .
J gene: TRBJ2-2
V gene: TRBV21-1

CDR3 protein: CASSFGTAGQGEQFF
CDR3 DNA: TGCGCCAGCAGCTTCGGGACAGCGGGGCAGGGTGAGCAGTTCTTC
clone size: .
D gene: .
J gene: TRBJ2-1
V gene: TRBV5-1

CDR3 protein: CSASLRWWETQYF
CDR3 DNA: TGCAGTGCTAGTCTTCGGTGGTGGGAGACCCAGTACTTC
clone size: few
D gene: .
J gene: TRBJ2-5
V gene: TRBV20-1

CDR3 protein: CASSGGQGALRAFF
CDR3 DNA: TGTGCCAGCAGCGGGGGACAGGGGGCTTTGAGAGCTTTCTTT
clone size: .
D gene: TRBD1
J gene: TRBJ1-1
V gene: TRBV4-2

CDR3 protein: CASSPRLNPVGNIQYF
CDR3 DNA: TGTGCCAGCAGTCCCCGACTAAACCCGGTCGGGAACATTCAGTACTTC
clone size: many
D gene: .
J gene: TRBJ2-4
V gene: TRBV12-3/TRBV12-4

CDR3 protein: CASRMTGVLREYF
CDR3 DNA: TGTGCCAGCAGGATGACAGGGGTTCTACGAGAGTACTTC
clone size: many
D gene: TRBD1
J gene: TRBJ2-7
V gene: TRBV6-1

CDR3 protein: CASSQPGQGTEQYF
CDR3 DNA: TGTGCCAGCAGCCAACCGGGACAGGGGACCGAGCAGTACTTC
clone size: many
D gene: TRBD1
J gene: TRBJ2-7
V gene: TRBV13

CDR3 protein: CASSPGLAGDYEQFF
CDR3 DNA: TGCGCCAGTTCACCGGGACTAGCGGGAGACTATGAGCAGTTCTTC
clone size: .
D gene: TRBD2
J gene: TRBJ2-1
V gene: TRBV5-1

CDR3 protein: CASSLTGIPHEQYF
CDR3 DNA: TGCGCCAGCAGCTTGACAGGGATTCCGCACGAGCAGTACTTC
clone size: .
D gene: .
J gene: TRBJ2-7
V gene: TRBV5-1

CDR3 protein: CSVKRGGTGENIQYF
CDR3 DNA: TGCAGCGTTAAACGCGGCGGGACAGGCGAAAACATTCAGTACTTC
clone size: few
D gene: TRBD1
J gene: TRBJ2-4
V gene: TRBV29-1

CDR3 protein: CAISPMVGPFSYNEQFF
CDR3 DNA: TGTGCCATCAGTCCTATGGTAGGACCTTTTTCCTACAATGAGCAGTTCTTC
clone size: many
D gene: .
J gene: TRBJ2-1
V gene: TRBV10-3

CDR3 protein: CSARSGGQGVGAQYF
CDR3 DNA: TGCAGTGCTAGGTCTGGGGGACAGGGGGTCGGGGCCCAGTACTTC
clone size: many
D gene: TRBD1
J gene: TRBJ2-5
V gene: TRBV20-1

CDR3 protein: CASSLEGQGQGAQHF
CDR3 DNA: TGTGCCAGCAGCCTAGAGGGACAGGGGCAAGGGGCCCAGCATTTT
clone size: many
D gene: TRBD1
J gene: TRBJ1-5
V gene: TRBV7-6

CDR3 protein: CSAATSASYNEQFF
CDR3 DNA: TGCAGTGCCGCGACTAGCGCTTCCTACAATGAGCAGTTCTTC
clone size: many
D gene: TRBD2
J gene: TRBJ2-1
V gene: TRBV20-1

CDR3 protein: CASSSEVPSGANVLTF
CDR3 DNA: TGCGCCAGCAGCTCGGAGGTACCCTCTGGGGCCAACGTCCTGACTTTC
clone size: .
D gene: .
J gene: TRBJ2-6
V gene: TRBV5-1

CDR3 protein: CASSRGASYGEQFF
CDR3 DNA: TGTGCCAGCAGCCGAGGGGCCTCTTACGGTGAGCAGTTCTTC
clone size: .
D gene: .
J gene: TRBJ2-1
V gene: TRBV7-2